The rows below give T cell receptor beta chains drawn from one sample of a study of blood T cell repertoires in COVID-19. The method was immunoSEQ multiplex PCR; TCRdb's version includes in-frame clones alone and lacks a portion of them. This table has tens of thousands of clones, 82% appearing once. Material: peripheral blood. Receptors were obtained from a human donor in a cohort sampled during active COVID-19. Both conserved end residues are part of each CDR3. D genes are given only for firm matches. A row's size may be missing; if present it is once, few, many or a size class.

J | V | size | length | D | DNA | CDR3
TRBJ1-4 | TRBV5-1 | NA | 16 | TRBD1 | TGCGCCAGCAGCTTGGTAGGAGGGGGCCCTAATGAAAAACTGTTTTTT | CASSLVGGGPNEKLFF
TRBJ2-3 | TRBV4-3 | NA | 16 | TRBD2 | TGCGCCAGCAGCCAATCAGCCAGCGGGGGATATGATACGCAGTATTTT | CASSQSASGGYDTQYF
TRBJ1-1 | TRBV3-1/TRBV3-2 | NA | 13 | NA | TGTGCCAGCAGCCGCAGGGTAGACACTGAAGCTTTCTTT | CASSRRVDTEAFF
TRBJ1-5 | TRBV19 | NA | 15 | NA | TGTGCCAGTAAGGACGGAAACACAGGGTCTCAGCCCCAGCATTTT | CASKDGNTGSQPQHF
TRBJ1-1 | TRBV3-1/TRBV3-2 | NA | 14 | NA | TGTGCCAGCAGCCCCACAGGGTCTGGAGGTGAAGCTTTCTTT | CASSPTGSGGEAFF
TRBJ2-7 | TRBV10-1 | NA | 15 | TRBD2 | TGCGCCAGCTCTAAAAGGATTAGCGGGAGCTACGAGCAGTACTTC | CASSKRISGSYEQYF
TRBJ1-5 | TRBV6-2/TRBV6-3 | NA | 16 | NA | TGTGCCAGCAGCGACCGGGGTTCTGGGGGCAATCAGCCCCAGCATTTT | CASSDRGSGGNQPQHF
TRBJ2-7 | TRBV18 | NA | 13 | NA | TGTGCCAGCTCTACCCAGGCCGCCTACGAGCAGTACTTC | CASSTQAAYEQYF
TRBJ1-1 | TRBV4-2 | NA | 16 | TRBD1 | TGTGCCAGCAGCCCCCACCCAGGGGGGCTGAACACTGAAGCTTTCTTT | CASSPHPGGLNTEAFF
TRBJ1-2 | TRBV3-1/TRBV3-2 | few | 13 | NA | TGTGCCAGCAGCCCTCCGACAGCTAGGGGCTACACCTTC | CASSPPTARGYTF
TRBJ1-3 | TRBV30 | NA | 12 | NA | TGTGCCTGGGTATCCTCTGGAAACACCATATATTTT | CAWVSSGNTIYF
TRBJ2-7 | TRBV3-1/TRBV3-2 | NA | 14 | NA | TGTGCCAGCAGCCAAGTGATGAGCTCCTACGAGCAGTACTTC | CASSQVMSSYEQYF
TRBJ1-4 | TRBV6-1 | NA | 18 | TRBD1 | TGTGCCAGCAGTGACTTATGGACAGGGGGCGCAACTAATGAAAAACTGTTTTTT | CASSDLWTGGATNEKLFF
TRBJ1-1 | TRBV7-6 | NA | 15 | TRBD1 | TGTGCCAGCAGCTTAGCACACAGGGGGCTCACTGAAGCTTTCTTT | CASSLAHRGLTEAFF
TRBJ1-4 | TRBV5-5 | few | 13 | NA | TGTGCCAGCAGCTTGTCTCAGAACGAAAAACTGTTTTTT | CASSLSQNEKLFF
TRBJ2-1 | TRBV19 | few | 15 | TRBD1 | TGTGCCAGTAGTAAACACAGGGGGATAAACAATGAGCAGTTCTTC | CASSKHRGINNEQFF
TRBJ2-2 | TRBV5-5 | NA | 14 | NA | TGTGCCAGCAGCTCTAAACTGACTGTCGGGGAGCTGTTTTTT | CASSSKLTVGELFF
TRBJ2-1 | TRBV27 | once | 14 | TRBD2 | TGTGCCAGCAGTCCCACCCTGCGGGGGAATGAGCAGTTCTTC | CASSPTLRGNEQFF
TRBJ2-5 | TRBV6-5 | NA | 15 | TRBD1 | TGTGCCAGCAGATGGACAGGGGGCGCCGAGGAGACCCAGTACTTC | CASRWTGGAEETQYF
TRBJ1-1 | TRBV5-1 | NA | 13 | NA | TGCGCCAGCAGCCCACCCACAGGAACTGAAGCTTTCTTT | CASSPPTGTEAFF
TRBJ1-1 | TRBV12-3/TRBV12-4 | NA | 13 | NA | TGTGCCAGCAGGGGGGCTGGGGACACTGAAGCTTTCTTT | CASRGAGDTEAFF
TRBJ1-2 | TRBV5-1 | NA | 19 | TRBD1 | TGCGCCAGCAGCTTGGGGTCCGGGGGACAGGGTGTGAATCTTGATGGCTACACCTTC | CASSLGSGGQGVNLDGYTF
TRBJ2-7 | TRBV1 | medium-sized | 11 | NA | TGCACCGGCGGACAGGGTTCCGAGCAGTACTTC | CTGGQGSEQYF
TRBJ1-2 | TRBV18 | NA | 14 | NA | TGTGCCAGCTCCCTCATCGACAGGAAGAGTGGCTACACCTTC | CASSLIDRKSGYTF
TRBJ1-2 | TRBV9 | NA | 15 | TRBD1 | TGTGCCAGCCCCGATCGAGGACAGGGGATCGTTGGCTACACCTTC | CASPDRGQGIVGYTF